This TCR beta chain was sequenced during a study of T cells in Graves' hyperthyroidism and ophthalmopathy. Study context: Specimen type is peripheral blood, collected at initial diagnosis prior to any treatment.

Trimming left V 2 bases short and J 2 bases short, with 8 bases between. The CDR3 has 14 residues. Study-wide results and limits: Separation of ophthalmopathy from stable hyperthyroidism was achieved by a 13 V-J model.

There are many counts of this clonotype. Its antigen is currently unknown. TCR beta CDR3 region amplification was performed from RNA transcripts. During a first-round RT-PCR of the TCR CDR3, the HTBI primer set was used. TCRdb reprocessed the multiplex PCR reads via MiXCR and lists one record per CDR3 protein. The data show approximately 210,000 distinct CDR3 sequences, with roughly 17% seen just once and roughly 50% held by the top ten. When ophthalmopathy did not progress within 18 months, Graves' hyperthyroidism was considered stable. Diagnoses used clinical symptoms, serum thyroxine and TRAb, thyroid ultrasound and orbital computed tomography.

The source material was blood. The TCR was taken from a man aged 45 to 65 with Graves' hyperthyroidism. This sequence joins TRBV12-3 or TRBV12-4 and TRBJ2-3; unclear D gene. This CDR3 is CASSLMRNTDTQYF. Written as DNA, the CDR3 is TGTGCCAGCAGTTTAATGCGAAACACAGATACGCAGTATTTT.